Listed below are T cell receptor beta chains from one sample, sequenced in a study of technical replicates of blood from several donors. Only in-frame clones appear in the TCRdb table, and some are missing; sequencing was by immunoSEQ multiplex PCR. The sample includes about 82,000 clones, around 94% of them seen just once. Sequencing input: T cells isolated from PBMCs. Source of these receptors: a human donor in good health. CDR3s include the opening cysteine and the closing phenylalanine or tryptophan. The order of the fields is clone size, CDR3 length, D gene, V gene, J gene, CDR3 DNA, CDR3 protein. A D gene is named only where the DNA matches it firmly. Clone size appears in some rows only: once, few, many, or a class for an expanded clone.

-	14	TRBD1	TRBV9	TRBJ1-2	TGTGCCAGCAGCCCCGGACAGGGGTTATATGGCTACACCTTC	CASSPGQGLYGYTF
-	14	-	TRBV13	TRBJ1-2	TGTGCCAGCAGCTCCCAGGCAGCCTTCTATGGCTACACCTTC	CASSSQAAFYGYTF
-	12	-	TRBV6-5	TRBJ2-3	TGTGCCAGCGGACCCCCGGGGGATACGCAGTATTTT	CASGPPGDTQYF
once	14	-	TRBV6-1	TRBJ2-7	TGTGCCACCGTCACAGGTGTCCTCCCCTACGAGCAGTACTTC	CATVTGVLPYEQYF
-	15	-	TRBV19	TRBJ2-2	TGTGCCAGTAGTATCGCAGGCAGGAGGACCGGGGAGCTGTTTTTT	CASSIAGRRTGELFF
-	13	TRBD1	TRBV5-1	TRBJ2-3	TGCGCCAGCGGGACAGGGGGCACAGATACGCAGTATTTT	CASGTGGTDTQYF
once	13	TRBD2	TRBV27	TRBJ2-1	TGTGCCAGCAGTTTATCGTGGGAGGGTGAGCAGTTCTTC	CASSLSWEGEQFF
-	15	-	TRBV18	TRBJ2-7	TGTGCCAGCTCACGACTGGGTCCTAACTCCTACGAGCAGTACTTC	CASSRLGPNSYEQYF
-	15	-	TRBV4-1	TRBJ1-1	TGCGCCAGCAGCCAAGTTTCAGGGGCTAGGAGTGAAGCTTTCTTT	CASSQVSGARSEAFF
-	12	-	TRBV25-1	TRBJ1-1	TGTGCCAGCAGTGATCAACCACAGGGAGCTTTCTTT	CASSDQPQGAFF
once	13	-	TRBV19	TRBJ2-7	TGTGCCAGTAGTATGCACAGCTCCTACGAGCAGTACTTC	CASSMHSSYEQYF
few	13	-	TRBV30	TRBJ2-1	TGTGCCTGGAAAGGGGGGGGCTACAATGAGCAGTTCTTC	CAWKGGGYNEQFF
-	14	TRBD2	TRBV9	TRBJ2-7	TGTGCCAGCAGCGTGGCTAGCGGGAGGAGCGAGCAGTACTTC	CASSVASGRSEQYF
once	15	TRBD2	TRBV5-1	TRBJ2-3	TGCGCCAGCAGCAGAGCGGGAGGTTCGACAGATACGCAGTATTTT	CASSRAGGSTDTQYF
-	17	TRBD2	TRBV9	TRBJ2-1	TGTGCCAGCAACGACCGGAGGGCGGGAGGGCCTGATCATGAGCAGTTCTTC	CASNDRRAGGPDHEQFF
-	15	-	TRBV7-9	TRBJ2-6	TGTGCCAGCAGCCCAGTGGCCTCTGGGGCCAACGTCCTGACTTTC	CASSPVASGANVLTF
-	14	-	TRBV5-1	TRBJ1-1	TGCGCCAGCAGCTTGGAGAGACATAACACTGAAGCTTTCTTT	CASSLERHNTEAFF
-	15	-	TRBV12-5	TRBJ2-7	TGTGCTAGTGGTTTGGTGGACTACCGCGTCTACGAGCAGTACTTC	CASGLVDYRVYEQYF
-	15	TRBD1	TRBV5-6	TRBJ1-6	TGTGCCAGCAGTAACGCGGACAGGTATAATTCACCCCTCCACTTT	CASSNADRYNSPLHF
-	15	-	TRBV6-1	TRBJ2-5	TGTGCCAGCCGATGGGTAACGGAGGGGCACGAGACCCAGTACTTC	CASRWVTEGHETQYF
-	14	-	TRBV28	TRBJ1-3	TGTGCCAGCAGTGGTTCAGGTCACGGAAACACCATATATTTT	CASSGSGHGNTIYF
-	17	-	TRBV5-4	TRBJ1-1	TGTGCCAGCAGCTTGGGAGGGAATTTAAGGGCGAACACTGAAGCTTTCTTT	CASSLGGNLRANTEAFF
-	14	-	TRBV7-8	TRBJ1-2	TGTGCCAGCAGCTTGGGAGTACGGGACTATGGCTACACCTTC	CASSLGVRDYGYTF
-	14	-	TRBV5-6	TRBJ1-2	TGTGCCAGCAGCTTGTTTATGGAGGATTATGGCTACACCTTC	CASSLFMEDYGYTF
-	14	TRBD1	TRBV29-1	TRBJ1-5	TGCAGCGTTATACAGGGGGCTGGCAATCAGCCCCAGCATTTT	CSVIQGAGNQPQHF
-	15	TRBD1	TRBV28	TRBJ2-7	TGTGCCAGCAGTTATCCCGGGACAGGGCTGGGAGAGCAGTACTTC	CASSYPGTGLGEQYF
-	14	TRBD2	TRBV14	TRBJ2-5	TGTGCCAGCAGCCAGCGGGAGAGCCTAGAGACCCAGTACTTC	CASSQRESLETQYF
-	14	TRBD1	TRBV6-5	TRBJ1-1	TGTGCCAGCAGAGGGACAGGGGGAATCGCTGAAGCTTTCTTT	CASRGTGGIAEAFF
-	16	TRBD1	TRBV5-1	TRBJ2-5	TGCGCCAGCAGCGATCTCACCCGGGACAGCCAAGAGACCCAGTACTTC	CASSDLTRDSQETQYF
-	15	TRBD2	TRBV7-6	TRBJ2-7	TGTGCCAGCAGTCGGGGACTAGCGGGGAACTACGAGCAGTACTTC	CASSRGLAGNYEQYF
-	20	-	TRBV28	TRBJ1-5	TGTGCCAGCAGTTTGAGAGGCGAGGTGACCGGGGGGCTACTCAATCAGCCCCAGCATTTT	CASSLRGEVTGGLLNQPQHF
-	15	TRBD2	TRBV29-1	TRBJ2-1	TGCAGCGTTGAAGGACTAGCGGGAGAATACAATGAGCAGTTCTTC	CSVEGLAGEYNEQFF
-	13	-	TRBV6-1	TRBJ1-2	TGTGCCAGCATGCATACGGGTCACTATGGCTACACCTTC	CASMHTGHYGYTF
-	13	-	TRBV28	TRBJ2-3	TGTGCCAGCAGGCCTAGGTCTGCAGATACGCAGTATTTT	CASRPRSADTQYF
-	16	TRBD2	TRBV7-9	TRBJ2-3	TGTGCCAGCAGCTTTGTAGGGACTAGGATATCAGATACGCAGTATTTT	CASSFVGTRISDTQYF
-	13	-	TRBV29-1	TRBJ2-7	TGCAGCGCCGCAGTTGACAGCTCCTACGAGCAGTACTTC	CSAAVDSSYEQYF
-	13	-	TRBV19	TRBJ2-7	TGTGCCACTTCGTCCGACAAGATCTACGAGCAGTACTTC	CATSSDKIYEQYF
-	14	TRBD1	TRBV27	TRBJ2-7	TGTGCCAGCAGTTTAGGGGACAGAATCTACGAGCAGTACTTC	CASSLGDRIYEQYF
-	15	TRBD1	TRBV9	TRBJ2-7	TGTGCCAGCAGCGTAGGGACAGGTAGCTCCTACGAGCAGTACTTC	CASSVGTGSSYEQYF
-	14	-	TRBV27	TRBJ1-3	TGTGCCAGCAGTTTATCGAATAGGGGGAACACCATATATTTT	CASSLSNRGNTIYF
once	18	TRBD2	TRBV5-1	TRBJ2-1	TGCGCCAGCAGCTTGACAGCTAGCGGGAGTACAGTTAGCAATGAGCAGTTCTTC	CASSLTASGSTVSNEQFF
-	15	-	TRBV19	TRBJ1-4	TGTGCCAGTAGTATAGATCTAGAGGCCAATGAAAAACTGTTTTTT	CASSIDLEANEKLFF
-	12	-	TRBV30	TRBJ1-2	TGTGCCTGGACAGGGGTTAACTATGGCTACACCTTC	CAWTGVNYGYTF
-	16	-	TRBV7-9	TRBJ1-2	TGTGCCAGCAGCCTAGACGGGACACCCCTCAACTATGGCTACACCTTC	CASSLDGTPLNYGYTF
-	14	-	TRBV15	TRBJ1-1	TGTGCCACCAGCAGACGCCAGGGAGGCACTGAAGCTTTCTTT	CATSRRQGGTEAFF
-	16	TRBD1	TRBV5-1	TRBJ2-2	TGCGCCAGCAGCCAGGGACAGGCCTATATCGCCGGGGAGCTGTTTTTT	CASSQGQAYIAGELFF
-	16	-	TRBV4-1	TRBJ1-2	TGCGCCAGCAGCCGTCGTGGGGACACCTCTAACTATGGCTACACCTTC	CASSRRGDTSNYGYTF
-	12	-	TRBV7-8	TRBJ2-5	TGTGCCAGCAGCTTTTTACAAGAGACCCAGTACTTC	CASSFLQETQYF
-	15	-	TRBV30	TRBJ2-7	TGTGCCTGGCACAGATTAACTAGATTATCCTACGAGCAGTACTTC	CAWHRLTRLSYEQYF
-	16	TRBD1	TRBV7-2	TRBJ2-1	TGTGCCAGCAGCTTAGCCGGACAGGGGGGATACAATGAGCAGTTCTTC	CASSLAGQGGYNEQFF
-	15	-	TRBV6-5	TRBJ2-5	TGTGCCAGCAGTTACTCGGGGACTCGAGAAGAGACCCAGTACTTC	CASSYSGTREETQYF
-	14	-	TRBV6-5	TRBJ2-7	TGTGCCAGCAGCCCCGAACAGGGTTTTTACGAGCAGTACTTC	CASSPEQGFYEQYF
-	15	TRBD2	TRBV9	TRBJ2-7	TGTGCCAGCAGCGTAATGGTGGGAGGGCCCGGGGAGCAGTACTTC	CASSVMVGGPGEQYF
-	17	TRBD1	TRBV27	TRBJ2-7	TGTGCCAGCAGTTTCCTCGCCGGGACAGGAAACTCCTACGAGCAGTACTTC	CASSFLAGTGNSYEQYF
-	15	-	TRBV5-5	TRBJ2-3	TGTGCCAGCAGCCCGTACAGGGCTAGCACAGATACGCAGTATTTT	CASSPYRASTDTQYF
-	15	-	TRBV6-5	TRBJ2-7	TGTGCCAGCAAGGGGGTAAGTCCGGTCCCATACGAGCAGTACTTC	CASKGVSPVPYEQYF
-	15	-	TRBV4-3	TRBJ1-2	TGCGCCAGCAGCACCACCTGGACAGACCCCTTAGGCTACACCTTC	CASSTTWTDPLGYTF